This T cell receptor (beta chain) was sequenced in a study of technical replicates of blood from several donors. The repertoire was sequenced with immunoSEQ multiplex PCR; TCRdb's copy has only in-frame clones and lacks some. The sample has under 55,000 clones, about 96% seen once. The specimen was T cells isolated from PBMCs. This receptor was taken from a human donor in good health.

The CDR3: CASTTGDEQFF. In nucleotides, the CDR3 is TGTGCCAGCACTACAGGGGATGAGCAGTTCTTC. The chain combines TRBV27 with TRBJ2-1; 7 nucleotides match TRBD1. There are 11 residues in the CDR3. In germline, CDR1 is MNHEY, CDR2 SMNVEV (reference sequence). V was pared by 7 bases and J by 8 bases, with 2 bases of the junction left unmatched.